These T cell receptor beta chains were read from a single sample in a study of cytomegalovirus exposure and HLA in healthy donors. Sequencing was performed with immunoSEQ multiplex PCR; in TCRdb, only in-frame clones are kept and a portion is missing. Found here are 150,000 to 200,000 clones, 70% to 90% of them singletons; the top ten hold 7.5% to 10%. Sequenced material: PBMCs. These receptors all come from a young man in good health and CMV-seropositive. Both conserved end residues are part of each CDR3. D genes are given only for firm matches. The size field is filled for only some rows; it gives once, few, many or a size class.

size: .
V: TRBV25-1
J: TRBJ2-2
length: 14
D: .
CDR3: CASSPTRNTGELFF

size: .
V: TRBV10-3
J: TRBJ2-2
length: 14
D: TRBD1
CDR3: CASQGAVNTGELFF

size: .
V: TRBV7-2
J: TRBJ1-1
length: 15
D: .
CDR3: CASSLVRGGGTEAFF

size: .
V: TRBV6-5
J: TRBJ1-4
length: 14
D: .
CDR3: CASSSWTDNEKLFF

size: .
V: TRBV7-9
J: TRBJ2-7
length: 14
D: TRBD2
CDR3: CASSSPGLGYEQYF

size: .
V: TRBV9
J: TRBJ2-3
length: 16
D: TRBD1
CDR3: CASSTLQGQRTDTQYF

size: .
V: TRBV9
J: TRBJ1-6
length: 17
D: .
CDR3: CASSAGGATGANSPLHF

size: .
V: TRBV25-1
J: TRBJ1-2
length: 11
D: TRBD1
CDR3: CATRTGLGYTF

size: .
V: TRBV7-9
J: TRBJ1-2
length: 16
D: .
CDR3: CSSSLGHLGANYGYTF

size: .
V: TRBV6-5
J: TRBJ2-1
length: 13
D: .
CDR3: CASSSPSINEQFF

size: .
V: TRBV9
J: TRBJ1-1
length: 14
D: .
CDR3: CASSVVGRATEAFF

size: .
V: TRBV25-1
J: TRBJ1-2
length: 13
D: .
CDR3: CASRTSKGYGYTF

size: .
V: TRBV13
J: TRBJ2-3
length: 16
D: TRBD2
CDR3: CASSPRERGVTDTQYF

size: once
V: TRBV5-1
J: TRBJ2-2
length: 15
D: TRBD1
CDR3: CASSARGHRTGELFF

size: once
V: TRBV9
J: TRBJ2-6
length: 18
D: TRBD1
CDR3: CASSPRGQGRSGANVLTF

size: .
V: TRBV19
J: TRBJ1-5
length: 14
D: .
CDR3: CASSIVAGDQPQHF

size: .
V: TRBV6-5
J: TRBJ2-7
length: 15
D: .
CDR3: CASWVYRDNYYEQYF

size: .
V: TRBV6-6
J: TRBJ1-1
length: 13
D: .
CDR3: CASSWPKNTEAFF

size: .
V: TRBV5-1
J: TRBJ2-7
length: 16
D: .
CDR3: CASSLYQQGVTYEQYF

size: .
V: TRBV5-1
J: TRBJ2-1
length: 14
D: .
CDR3: CASAITDLYNEQFF

size: .
V: TRBV27
J: TRBJ2-7
length: 18
D: .
CDR3: CASSSRASRGGLPYEQYF

size: .
V: TRBV7-2
J: TRBJ2-3
length: 17
D: TRBD2
CDR3: CASSTTSGGLHTDTQYF

size: .
V: TRBV7-6
J: TRBJ2-4
length: 16
D: .
CDR3: CASSSVVQGGKNIQYF

size: .
V: TRBV27
J: TRBJ2-7
length: 14
D: TRBD1
CDR3: CASSPRQGSYEQYF

size: .
V: TRBV7-9
J: TRBJ2-3
length: 16
D: TRBD1
CDR3: CASSDDRGRGTDTQYF

size: once
V: TRBV7-2
J: TRBJ1-2
length: 12
D: .
CDR3: CASSQAVYGYTF

size: few
V: TRBV5-6
J: TRBJ2-6
length: 15
D: .
CDR3: CASSLGRRAANVLTF

size: .
V: TRBV27
J: TRBJ2-7
length: 13
D: .
CDR3: CASSLNRAYEQYF

size: few
V: TRBV29-1
J: TRBJ2-3
length: 16
D: TRBD1
CDR3: CSVPTTGQAAGDTQYF

size: .
V: TRBV7-3
J: TRBJ1-2
length: 16
D: TRBD1
CDR3: CASSQTPGQGGYGYTF

size: .
V: TRBV2
J: TRBJ1-5
length: 13
D: .
CDR3: CASSEFAGQPQHF

size: few
V: TRBV4-1
J: TRBJ2-7
length: 16
D: .
CDR3: CASSRLLTGLSYEQYF

size: .
V: TRBV6-5
J: .
length: 13
D: .
CDR3: CASSLRGRYEQYF

size: .
V: TRBV19
J: TRBJ2-7
length: 16
D: .
CDR3: CASSPWVGETSYEQYF

size: .
V: TRBV10-3
J: TRBJ2-1
length: 15
D: .
CDR3: CAISEYGGSYNEQFF

size: .
V: TRBV29-1
J: TRBJ2-2
length: 15
D: .
CDR3: CSVSAGGANTGELFF

size: .
V: TRBV11-2
J: TRBJ2-1
length: 12
D: TRBD1
CDR3: CASSSTGYEQFF

size: .
V: TRBV9
J: TRBJ2-3
length: 15
D: TRBD2
CDR3: CASSVLGGGSDTQYF

size: .
V: TRBV30
J: TRBJ1-2
length: 13
D: .
CDR3: CAWRPTRSYGYTF

size: .
V: TRBV5-1
J: TRBJ2-5
length: 15
D: .
CDR3: CASASLRARLETQYF

size: .
V: TRBV7-2
J: TRBJ1-6
length: 18
D: .
CDR3: CASSFESPVSPVNSPLHF

size: once
V: TRBV7-9
J: TRBJ1-2
length: 17
D: TRBD1
CDR3: CASSSAAQGQGNYGYTF

size: .
V: TRBV7-9
J: TRBJ1-1
length: 14
D: .
CDR3: CASSLVRPSSEAFF

size: .
V: TRBV19
J: TRBJ1-5
length: 15
D: .
CDR3: CASSIGQGFNQPQHF

size: few
V: TRBV7-3
J: TRBJ2-3
length: 18
D: TRBD2
CDR3: CASSLFTLGLAGGDTQYF

size: few
V: TRBV4-1
J: TRBJ2-7
length: 15
D: TRBD2
CDR3: CASSQNTGLAYEQYF

size: .
V: TRBV27
J: TRBJ1-1
length: 13
D: .
CDR3: CASSLLVNTEAFF

size: .
V: TRBV9
J: TRBJ2-5
length: 16
D: TRBD1
CDR3: CASSVGGTDYGETQYF

size: .
V: TRBV7-9
J: TRBJ1-3
length: 13
D: .
CDR3: CASSRSSGNTIYF

size: .
V: TRBV4-3
J: TRBJ2-4
length: 15
D: .
CDR3: CASSQTRGPKNIQYF

size: .
V: TRBV5-6
J: .
length: 18
D: .
CDR3: CASRYWIPGVRLSYEQYF

size: .
V: TRBV11-2
J: TRBJ2-3
length: 17
D: .
CDR3: CASSLRDTPATPDTQYF

size: few
V: TRBV7-2
J: TRBJ2-6
length: 15
D: .
CDR3: CASSRGGSGANVLTF

size: .
V: TRBV5-1
J: TRBJ1-2
length: 13
D: .
CDR3: CASSPDGDYGYTF

size: .
V: TRBV30
J: TRBJ2-2
length: 13
D: .
CDR3: CAWSGTRTGELFF

size: .
V: TRBV4-2
J: TRBJ2-1
length: 15
D: TRBD2
CDR3: CASSRPERGGNEQFF

size: .
V: TRBV29-1
J: TRBJ2-5
length: 16
D: TRBD2
CDR3: CSALNIAGAYQETQYF

size: .
V: TRBV6-5
J: TRBJ2-7
length: 14
D: TRBD1
CDR3: CASSYLGQGYEQYF

size: once
V: TRBV21-1
J: TRBJ1-5
length: 14
D: .
CDR3: CARRDRGLAQPQHF

size: .
V: TRBV4-3
J: TRBJ1-1
length: 17
D: TRBD1
CDR3: CASSQVHGTGVNTEAFF